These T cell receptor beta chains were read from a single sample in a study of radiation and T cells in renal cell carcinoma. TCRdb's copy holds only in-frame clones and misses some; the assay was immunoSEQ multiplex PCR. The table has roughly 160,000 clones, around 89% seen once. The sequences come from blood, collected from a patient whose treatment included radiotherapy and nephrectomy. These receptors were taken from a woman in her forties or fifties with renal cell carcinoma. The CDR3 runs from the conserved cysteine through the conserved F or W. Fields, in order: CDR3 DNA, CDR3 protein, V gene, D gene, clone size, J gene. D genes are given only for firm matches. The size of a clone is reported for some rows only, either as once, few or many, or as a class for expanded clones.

TGTGCCAGTAGTATTGGCAGCGGGGGACCCAATGAGCAGTTCTTC CASSIGSGGPNEQFF TRBV19 TRBD2 . TRBJ2-1
TGTGCCAGCAGCTTAGTTGCGCTTCGGACTGAAGCTTTCTTT CASSLVALRTEAFF TRBV7-9 . . TRBJ1-1
TGTGCCAGCAGCCCCCGGAGGGAGTTCTACAATGAGCAGTTCTTC CASSPRREFYNEQFF TRBV13 . once TRBJ2-1
TGTGCCAGCAGCTTAGGGAGGGGTAATTCACCCCTCCACTTT CASSLGRGNSPLHF TRBV7-6 . . TRBJ1-6
TGTGCCAGCAGTGAATGGAGCCCCTATGGCTACACCTTC CASSEWSPYGYTF TRBV2 . . TRBJ1-2
TGTGCCAGCAGCTTACGGCAGGGGAGCGATACGCAGTATTTT CASSLRQGSDTQYF TRBV7-2 . once TRBJ2-3
TGTGCCAGCAGCTTTGGACTAGCCGACACCGGGGAGCTGTTTTTT CASSFGLADTGELFF TRBV7-3 TRBD2 . TRBJ2-2
TGTGCCAGCAGCTTCCCTATGGACAATGAGCAGTTCTTC CASSFPMDNEQFF TRBV7-9 . . TRBJ2-1
TGTGCCAGTAGTCCCAGGTACTACAATGAGCAGTTCTTC CASSPRYYNEQFF TRBV19 . few TRBJ2-1
TGTGCCAGTAGTATCCCTCAGGTCAATGAGCAGTTCTTC CASSIPQVNEQFF TRBV19 . . TRBJ2-1
TGTGCCACCGACCCCGAGGGGCGTGGAGTGACCCAGTACTTC CATDPEGRGVTQYF TRBV11-2 . . TRBJ2-5
TGTGCCAGCAGCCAACAGGCCGGGGAGACCCAGTACTTC CASSQQAGETQYF TRBV7-3 . . TRBJ2-5
TGTGCCAGCAGCTTAAATTCAGGGGGCCCTGGAAACACCATATATTTT CASSLNSGGPGNTIYF TRBV7-3 TRBD1 . TRBJ1-3
TGCGCCAGCAGCTTGTTTGGGGCGACAGATACGCAGTATTTT CASSLFGATDTQYF TRBV5-1 . . TRBJ2-3
TGTGCCAGTAGTATAGCTTCCCAGGAGGAATACGAGCAGTACTTC CASSIASQEEYEQYF TRBV19 . . TRBJ2-7
TGCGCCAGCAGTGTAGGGACTACTGGAAACACCATATATTTT CASSVGTTGNTIYF TRBV5-1 . . TRBJ1-3
TGTGCCAGCAGTCGACAGGGAATTAATTCACCCCTCCACTTT CASSRQGINSPLHF TRBV6-5 TRBD1 . TRBJ1-6
TGTGCCAGCAGTTACGGGAGACACCCGAATCAGCCCCAGCATTTT CASSYGRHPNQPQHF TRBV6-5 . . TRBJ1-5
TGTGCCAGCAGTTACTCGACTGATTTTAGCAATCAGCCCCAGCATTTT CASSYSTDFSNQPQHF TRBV6-5 . . TRBJ1-5
TGTGCCAGCAGCTTAGCCGGGACAGGGACGGAAAAACTGTTTTTT CASSLAGTGTEKLFF TRBV7-9 TRBD1 . TRBJ1-4
TGCGCCAGCAGCCTGGACCCCAGGGGGGGCACAGATACGCAGTATTTT CASSLDPRGGTDTQYF TRBV5-1 . . TRBJ2-3
TGCGCCAGCAGCTTGCAGCCAGGTGGCTACACCTTC CASSLQPGGYTF TRBV5-1 . . TRBJ1-2
TGTGCCAGCAGTAGACAGGGAGCTCTGAATGAAAAACTGTTTTTT CASSRQGALNEKLFF TRBV6-5 TRBD1 few TRBJ1-4
TGTGCCAGCAGTCCCCTCGGGGACGAGACGAATCAGCCCCAGCATTTT CASSPLGDETNQPQHF TRBV28 . . TRBJ1-5
TGTGCCAGCAGCTTAGTTGGGACAGCAGGGAAGTCAGGCTACACCTTC CASSLVGTAGKSGYTF TRBV7-2 TRBD1 . TRBJ1-2
TGTGCCAGCAGGCAGACTAGCACAGATACGCAGTATTTT CASRQTSTDTQYF TRBV5-8 . . TRBJ2-3
TGTGCCAGCATCCTTGACGGCAATCAGCCCCAGCATTTT CASILDGNQPQHF TRBV6-1 . . TRBJ1-5
TGTGCCAGCAGCCCAGAGGGGGAGCGCTTTCTCGGGGAGCTGTTTTTT CASSPEGERFLGELFF TRBV7-9 . . TRBJ2-2
TGTGCCACCAGCGCCTCCCGGCAGTCTAATGAAAAACTGTTTTTT CATSASRQSNEKLFF TRBV15 . . TRBJ1-4
TGTGCCAGCAGTGCGGGTCGCACCATATATTTT CASSAGRTIYF TRBV6-1 . once TRBJ1-3
TGTGCCAGCGGGAGGTCTAGCAATCAGCCCCAGCATTTT CASGRSSNQPQHF TRBV2 . . TRBJ1-5
TGTGCCAGCACTCGGGACTCCTTCACAGATACGCAGTATTTT CASTRDSFTDTQYF TRBV2 . . TRBJ2-3
TGTGCCAGTACAGGGGTATATAGCACAGATACGCAGTATTTT CASTGVYSTDTQYF TRBV2 TRBD1 once TRBJ2-3
TGTGCCAGCAGCTCAGAAGGGGGGAGAGGAGAGACCCAGTACTTC CASSSEGGRGETQYF TRBV11-1 . . TRBJ2-5
TGTGCCAGCACTAGACAGGGGGCAACGAACACCGGGGAGCTGTTTTTT CASTRQGATNTGELFF TRBV18 TRBD1 once TRBJ2-2
TGTGCTAGCAGCTTAGGAAGCAGCGGGGGGGCCAGAGAGACCCAGTACTTC CASSLGSSGGARETQYF TRBV7-7 TRBD2 . TRBJ2-5
TGTGCCAGCAGCTCCCTTGGGGCAGGGTCAAAAGAGACCCAGTACTTC CASSSLGAGSKETQYF TRBV7-3 . . TRBJ2-5
TGTGCCAGCAGTGATCCCTCCCGGGGTGGAAACACCATATATTTT CASSDPSRGGNTIYF TRBV25-1 . . TRBJ1-3
TGTGCCAGCAGCTTGGCCCGAGGACAGACAAGATTAAACTATGGCTACACCTTC CASSLARGQTRLNYGYTF TRBV5-6 . . TRBJ1-2
TGTGCCAGCAGTGAAATTGGTCTTCTGGACAAAAACATTCAGTACTTC CASSEIGLLDKNIQYF TRBV2 . . TRBJ2-4
TGTGCCAGCATAAGCCCTGAGCAAACTGAAGCTTTCTTT CASISPEQTEAFF TRBV6-1 . . TRBJ1-1
TGTGCCAGCAGCTCCGCTCTTGGACAGCACCAAGAGACCCAGTACTTC CASSSALGQHQETQYF TRBV7-9 . . TRBJ2-5
TGTGCCAGCAGCCCCTCTGCAACTAATGAAAAACTGTTTTTT CASSPSATNEKLFF TRBV7-9 . . TRBJ1-4